This T cell receptor (beta chain) was sequenced for a study of cytomegalovirus exposure and HLA in healthy donors. Germline CDR1 and CDR2: SGHTA and FQGTGA. Trimming left V 6 bases short and J 6 bases short, with 15 bases between. The CDR3 extends over 14 amino acids. Researchers ran the PCR with 60 Vbeta and 13 Jbeta primers. Clones were sequenced by immunoSEQ multiplex PCR, and TCRdb holds only the in-frame ones, with some missing. The sample holds around 160,000 clones, 79% seen once. The sequence came from a woman in her thirties or forties in good health and CMV-seropositive. This chain joins TRBV7-3 and TRBJ2-1, with D possibly TRBD2 on 6 matching bases. Sequences were obtained from PBMCs. CDR3 bases: TGTGCCAGCAGTTCCGGGAGCGTCCCCAATGAGCAGTTCTTC. Its translation: CASSSGSVPNEQFF.